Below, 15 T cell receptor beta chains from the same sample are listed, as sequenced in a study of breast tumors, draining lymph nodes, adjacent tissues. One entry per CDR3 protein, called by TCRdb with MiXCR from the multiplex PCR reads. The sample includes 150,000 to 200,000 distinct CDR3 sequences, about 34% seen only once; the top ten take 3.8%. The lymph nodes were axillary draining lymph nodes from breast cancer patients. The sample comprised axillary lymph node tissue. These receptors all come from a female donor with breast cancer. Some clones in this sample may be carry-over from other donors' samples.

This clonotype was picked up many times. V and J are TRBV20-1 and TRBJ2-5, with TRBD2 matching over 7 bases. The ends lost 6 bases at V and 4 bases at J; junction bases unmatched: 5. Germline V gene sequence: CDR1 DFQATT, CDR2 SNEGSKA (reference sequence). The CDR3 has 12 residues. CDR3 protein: CSAPTGGETQYF. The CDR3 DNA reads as TGCAGTGCGCCCACGGGGGGAGAGACCCAGTACTTC.

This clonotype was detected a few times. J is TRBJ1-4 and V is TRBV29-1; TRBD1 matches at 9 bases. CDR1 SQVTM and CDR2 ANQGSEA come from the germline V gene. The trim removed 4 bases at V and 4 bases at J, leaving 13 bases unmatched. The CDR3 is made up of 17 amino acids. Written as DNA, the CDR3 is TGCAGCGTTGGCACAGGGGGCAGAGGCCCAGATAATGAAAAACTGTTTTTT. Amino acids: CSVGTGGRGPDNEKLFF.

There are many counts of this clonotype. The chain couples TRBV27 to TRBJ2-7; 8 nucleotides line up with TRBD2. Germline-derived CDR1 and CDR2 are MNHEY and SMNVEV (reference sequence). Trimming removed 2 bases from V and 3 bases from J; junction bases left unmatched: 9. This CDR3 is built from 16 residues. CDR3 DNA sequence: TGTGCCAGCAGTTTAGGGGCTAGCGGGCGCCTCTACGAGCAGTACTTC. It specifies CASSLGASGRLYEQYF.

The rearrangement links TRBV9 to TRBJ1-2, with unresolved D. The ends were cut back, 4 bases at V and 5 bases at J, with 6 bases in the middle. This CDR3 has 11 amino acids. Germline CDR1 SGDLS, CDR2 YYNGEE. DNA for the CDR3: TGTGCCAGCAGCCCTCAATATGGCTACACCTTC. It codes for CASSPQYGYTF.

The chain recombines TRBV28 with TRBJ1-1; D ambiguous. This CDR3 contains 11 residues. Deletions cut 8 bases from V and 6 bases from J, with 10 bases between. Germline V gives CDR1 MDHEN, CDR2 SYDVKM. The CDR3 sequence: CASAVGPEAFF. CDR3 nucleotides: TGTGCCAGCGCCGTGGGCCCTGAAGCTTTCTTT.

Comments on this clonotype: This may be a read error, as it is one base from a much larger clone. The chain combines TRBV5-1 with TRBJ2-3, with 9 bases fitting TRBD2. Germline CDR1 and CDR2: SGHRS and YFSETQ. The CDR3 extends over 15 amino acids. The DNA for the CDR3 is TGCGCCAGCGGCCTTCGACTAGCGGCTACAGGTACGCAGTATTTT. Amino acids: CASGLRLAATGTQYF.

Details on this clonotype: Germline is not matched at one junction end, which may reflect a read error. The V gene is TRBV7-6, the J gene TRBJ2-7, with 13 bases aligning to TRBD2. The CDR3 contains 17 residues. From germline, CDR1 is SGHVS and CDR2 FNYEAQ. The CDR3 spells CASSLGGGTSGTYEQYF. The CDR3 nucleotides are TGCGCCAGCAGCTTAGGGGGTGGGACTAGCGGGACCTACGAGCAGTACTTC.

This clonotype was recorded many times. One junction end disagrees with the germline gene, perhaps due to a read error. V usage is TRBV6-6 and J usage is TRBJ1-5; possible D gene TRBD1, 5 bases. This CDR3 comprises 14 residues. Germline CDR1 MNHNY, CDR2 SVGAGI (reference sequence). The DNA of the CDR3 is TGCGCCCAAGGGACGATTGATAGCAATCAGCCCCAGCATTTT. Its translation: CAQGTIDSNQPQHF.

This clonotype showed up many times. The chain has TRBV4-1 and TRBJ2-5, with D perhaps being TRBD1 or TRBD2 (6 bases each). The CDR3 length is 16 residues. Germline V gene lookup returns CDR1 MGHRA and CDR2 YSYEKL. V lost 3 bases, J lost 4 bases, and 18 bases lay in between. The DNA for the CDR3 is TGCGCCAGCAGCCAGCCCCGAAGGGGGGCGGCAGAGACCCAGTACTTC. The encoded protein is CASSQPRRGAAETQYF.

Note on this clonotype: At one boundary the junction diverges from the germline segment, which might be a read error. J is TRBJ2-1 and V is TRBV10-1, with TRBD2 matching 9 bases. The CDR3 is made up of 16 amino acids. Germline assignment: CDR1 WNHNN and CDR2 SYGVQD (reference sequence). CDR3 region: CASSEGLAGLRNGQFF. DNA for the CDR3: TGCGCCAGCAGTGAAGGCCTAGCGGGATTGCGCAATGGGCAGTTCTTC.

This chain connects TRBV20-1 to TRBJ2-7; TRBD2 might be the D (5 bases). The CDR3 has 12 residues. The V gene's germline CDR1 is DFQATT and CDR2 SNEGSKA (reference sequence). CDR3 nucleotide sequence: TGCAGATCGGAGCAGAGCGGCTACGAGCAGTACTTC. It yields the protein CRSEQSGYEQYF.

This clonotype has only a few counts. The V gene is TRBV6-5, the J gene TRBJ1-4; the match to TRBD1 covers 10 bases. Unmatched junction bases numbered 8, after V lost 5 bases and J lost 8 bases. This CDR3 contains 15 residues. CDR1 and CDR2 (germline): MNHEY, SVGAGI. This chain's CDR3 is CASSHLGQGFEKLFF. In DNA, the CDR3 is TGTGCCAGCAGTCACCTGGGACAGGGGTTCGAAAAACTGTTTTTT.

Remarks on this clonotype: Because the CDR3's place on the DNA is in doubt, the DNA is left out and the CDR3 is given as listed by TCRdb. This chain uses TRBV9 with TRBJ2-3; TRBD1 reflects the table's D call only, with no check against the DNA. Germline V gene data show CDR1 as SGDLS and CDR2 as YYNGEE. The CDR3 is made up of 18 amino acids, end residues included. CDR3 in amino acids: CASSVEGQGSEAFFGQYF.

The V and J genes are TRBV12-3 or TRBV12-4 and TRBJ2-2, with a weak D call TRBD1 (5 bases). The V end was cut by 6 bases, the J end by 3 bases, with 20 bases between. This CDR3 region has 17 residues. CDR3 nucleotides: TGTGCCAGCAGCCATCTCGCAGGGCAGCGTTACACCGGGGAGCTGTTTTTT. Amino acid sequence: CASSHLAGQRYTGELFF.

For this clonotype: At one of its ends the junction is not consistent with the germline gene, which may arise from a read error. In DNA, the CDR3 is TGTGCCAGCAGTCACTCGCCACCACTGCATCGTGGCTACACCTTC. Translated: CASSHSPPLHRGYTF. The chain combines TRBV6-4 with TRBJ1-2, with unresolved D. The germline gives CDR1 MRHNA, CDR2 SNTAGT. This CDR3 contains 15 residues.